Detailed here is one T cell receptor (beta chain). The data belong to a study of blood T cell repertoires in COVID-19. Overall study: Nucleic acid was either cDNA or gDNA, and it came from T cells, B-cell-depleted T cells, or PBMCs.

The study recruited people aged 18 to 89 years across roughly 23 US areas. TCRdb keeps only in-frame clones here, not all; method: immunoSEQ multiplex PCR. This sample has some 300,000 clones, with around nine tenths found just once. The sequenced sample was PBMCs or T cells enriched from blood (not recorded which). The TCR comes from a woman younger than 45 who had recovered from COVID-19.

CDR3 in amino acids: CASSHGQGISYF. In DNA, the CDR3 is TGTGCCAGCAGCCATGGACAGGGGATTTCGTATTTT. This rearrangement joins TRBV3-1 (or the pseudogene TRBV3-2) to TRBJ2-3; 9 positions match TRBD1. The CDR3 length is 12 residues. Trimming took 3 bases from V and 14 from J; bases not matched to a gene: 6. Germline CDR1 reads LGHDT; CDR2 reads YNNKEL (reference sequence).